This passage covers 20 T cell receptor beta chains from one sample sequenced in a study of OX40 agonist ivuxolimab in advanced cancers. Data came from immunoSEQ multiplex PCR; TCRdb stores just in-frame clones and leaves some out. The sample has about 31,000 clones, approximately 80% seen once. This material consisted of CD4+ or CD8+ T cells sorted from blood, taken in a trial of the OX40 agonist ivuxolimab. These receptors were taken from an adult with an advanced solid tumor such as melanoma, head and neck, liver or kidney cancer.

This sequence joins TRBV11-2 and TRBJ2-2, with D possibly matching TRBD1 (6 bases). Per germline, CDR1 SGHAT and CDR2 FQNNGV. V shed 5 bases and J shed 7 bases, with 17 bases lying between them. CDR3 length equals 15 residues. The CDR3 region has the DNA TGTGCCAGCAGCCCCGACAGGTCCTACGGCGGGGAGCTGTTTTTT. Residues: CASSPDRSYGGELFF.

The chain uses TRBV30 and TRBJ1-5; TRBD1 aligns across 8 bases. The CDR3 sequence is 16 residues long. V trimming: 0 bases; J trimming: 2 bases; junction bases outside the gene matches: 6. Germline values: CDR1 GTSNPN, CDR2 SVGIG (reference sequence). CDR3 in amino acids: CAWSVGRGQGNQPQHF. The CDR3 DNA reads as TGTGCCTGGAGTGTTGGCAGGGGGCAGGGCAATCAGCCCCAGCATTTT.

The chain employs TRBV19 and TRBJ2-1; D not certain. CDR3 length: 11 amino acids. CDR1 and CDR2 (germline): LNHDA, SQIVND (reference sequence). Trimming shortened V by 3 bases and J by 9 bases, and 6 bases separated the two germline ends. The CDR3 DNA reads TGTGCCAGTAGTATCATTAGTGAGCAGTTCTTC. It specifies CASSIISEQFF.

The CDR3 DNA reads as TGTGCCAGCAGCCTAGGGACTAGCGGGGGCCGCCAAGAGACCCAGTACTTC. Residues: CASSLGTSGGRQETQYF. The chain carries TRBV11-2 and TRBJ2-5; TRBD2 aligns across 14 bases. Germline-derived CDR1 and CDR2 are SGHAT and FQNNGV. The junction had 6 bases not matched to a gene; V was cut back by 5 bases and J by 1 base. CDR3 length: 17 residues.

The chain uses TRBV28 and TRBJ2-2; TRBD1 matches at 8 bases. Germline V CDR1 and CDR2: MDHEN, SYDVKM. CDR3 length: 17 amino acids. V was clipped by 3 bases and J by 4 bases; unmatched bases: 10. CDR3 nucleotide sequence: TGTGCCAGCAGTTTTCAAGTGCAGGGGGCGTTCACCGGGGAGCTGTTTTTT. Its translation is CASSFQVQGAFTGELFF.

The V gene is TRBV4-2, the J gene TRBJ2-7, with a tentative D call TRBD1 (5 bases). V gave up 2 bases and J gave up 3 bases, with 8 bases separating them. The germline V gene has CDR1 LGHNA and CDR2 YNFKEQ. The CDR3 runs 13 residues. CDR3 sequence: CASSQQGGYEQYF. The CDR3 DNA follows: TGTGCCAGCAGCCAACAGGGCGGCTACGAGCAGTACTTC.

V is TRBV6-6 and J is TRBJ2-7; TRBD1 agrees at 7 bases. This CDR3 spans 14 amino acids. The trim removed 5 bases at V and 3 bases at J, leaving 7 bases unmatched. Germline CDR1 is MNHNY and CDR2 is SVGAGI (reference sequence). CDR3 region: CASSQETGFYEQYF. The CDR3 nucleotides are TGTGCCAGCAGTCAAGAGACAGGGTTCTACGAGCAGTACTTC.

The CDR3 reads CGMGWTEAFF. The CDR3 nucleotides read TGTGGCATGGGTTGGACTGAAGCTTTCTTT. The J gene is TRBJ1-1, the V gene TRBV21-1. TRBV21-1 is shown as a pseudogene. This CDR3 has 10 residues.

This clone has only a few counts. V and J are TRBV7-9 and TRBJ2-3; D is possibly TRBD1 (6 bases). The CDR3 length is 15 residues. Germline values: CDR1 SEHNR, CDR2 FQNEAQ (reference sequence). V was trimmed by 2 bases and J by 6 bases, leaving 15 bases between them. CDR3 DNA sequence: TGTGCCAGCAGCTTATACGTGGGGGCGCAGGATACGCAGTATTTT. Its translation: CASSLYVGAQDTQYF.

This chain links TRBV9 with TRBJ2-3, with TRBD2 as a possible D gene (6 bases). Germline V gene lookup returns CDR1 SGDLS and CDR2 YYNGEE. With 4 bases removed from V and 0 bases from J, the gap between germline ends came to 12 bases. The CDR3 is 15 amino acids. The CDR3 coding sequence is TGTGCCAGCAGCTCTCAGCGGGCGAGCACAGATACGCAGTATTTT. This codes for CASSSQRASTDTQYF. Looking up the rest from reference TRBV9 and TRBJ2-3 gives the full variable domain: DSGVTQTPKHLITATGQRVTLRCSPRSGDLSVYWYQQSLDQGLQFLIQYYNGEERAKGNILERFSAQQFPDLHSELNLSSLELGDSALYFCASSSQRASTDTQYFGPGTRLTVL.

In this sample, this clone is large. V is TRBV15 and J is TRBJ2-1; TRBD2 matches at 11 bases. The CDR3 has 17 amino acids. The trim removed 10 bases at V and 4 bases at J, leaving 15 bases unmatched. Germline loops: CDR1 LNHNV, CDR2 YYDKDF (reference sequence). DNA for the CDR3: TGTGCCAGTGGGGGAATGGGACTAGCGGATCCATACAATGAGCAGTTCTTC. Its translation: CASGGMGLADPYNEQFF.

CDR3 protein: CASSQGLAGSGEQYF. Here the CDR3 DNA reads TGTGCCAGCTCACAGGGACTAGCGGGGTCGGGCGAGCAGTACTTC. The chain employs TRBV18 and TRBJ2-7; TRBD2 matches at 13 bases. V trimming: 4 bases; J trimming: 6 bases; junction bases outside the gene matches: 6. CDR1 is KGHSH and CDR2 is LQKENI in the germline V gene. The CDR3 has 15 amino acids.

CDR3 sequence: CASSLEPGRTEAFF. The CDR3, as DNA: TGCGCCAGCAGCTTGGAACCGGGACGCACTGAAGCTTTCTTT. The rearrangement joins TRBV5-1 to TRBJ1-1; TRBD1 is a possible D gene (5 bases). Germline V lookup: CDR1 SGHRS, CDR2 YFSETQ. This CDR3 spans 14 amino acids. The V and J ends lost 0 bases and 4 bases respectively, with 10 bases between them.

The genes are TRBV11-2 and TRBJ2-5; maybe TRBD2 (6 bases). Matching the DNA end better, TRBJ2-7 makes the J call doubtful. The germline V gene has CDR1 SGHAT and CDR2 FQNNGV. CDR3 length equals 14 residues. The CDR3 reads CASSPLGEDYEQYF. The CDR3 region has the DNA TGTGCCAGCAGCCCCCTGGGGGAGGACTACGAGCAGTACTTC.

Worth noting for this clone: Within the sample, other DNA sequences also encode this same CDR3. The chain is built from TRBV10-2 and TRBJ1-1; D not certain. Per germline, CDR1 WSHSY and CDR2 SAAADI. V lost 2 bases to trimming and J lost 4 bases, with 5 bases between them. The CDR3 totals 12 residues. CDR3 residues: CASSELFTEAFF. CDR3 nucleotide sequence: TGCGCCAGCAGTGAGCTCTTCACTGAAGCTTTCTTT.

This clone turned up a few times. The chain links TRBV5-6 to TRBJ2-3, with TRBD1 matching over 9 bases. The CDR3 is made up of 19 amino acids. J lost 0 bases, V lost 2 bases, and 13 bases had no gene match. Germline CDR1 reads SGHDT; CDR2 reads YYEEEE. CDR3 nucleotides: TGTGCCAGCAGCTTTCTGGGGGACAGGGCCCGCACTAGCACAGATACGCAGTATTTT. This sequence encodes CASSFLGDRARTSTDTQYF.

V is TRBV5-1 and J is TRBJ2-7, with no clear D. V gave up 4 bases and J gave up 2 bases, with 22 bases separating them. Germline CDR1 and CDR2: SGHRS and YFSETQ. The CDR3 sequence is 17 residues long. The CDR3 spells CASSLGISEYLAYEQYF. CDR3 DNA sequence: TGCGCCAGCAGCCTTGGGATATCCGAGTACCTAGCCTACGAGCAGTACTTC.

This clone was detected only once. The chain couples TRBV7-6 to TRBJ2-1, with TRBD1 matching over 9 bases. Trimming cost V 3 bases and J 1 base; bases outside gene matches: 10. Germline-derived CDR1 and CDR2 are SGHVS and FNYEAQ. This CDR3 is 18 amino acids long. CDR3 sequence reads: CASSLTGGLGLSYNEQFF. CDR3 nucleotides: TGTGCCAGCAGCTTGACAGGGGGTTTGGGGCTGTCCTACAATGAGCAGTTCTTC.

CDR3 region: CASSQDNKRGGSYNEQFF. CDR3 DNA: TGCGCCAGCAGCCAAGATAATAAGCGGGGGGGCTCCTACAATGAGCAGTTCTTC. This chain joins TRBV4-1 and TRBJ2-1; 10 positions match TRBD2. This CDR3 has 18 residues. CDR1 MGHRA and CDR2 YSYEKL come from the germline V gene. V lost 0 bases, J lost 0 bases, and 5 bases stayed unmatched.

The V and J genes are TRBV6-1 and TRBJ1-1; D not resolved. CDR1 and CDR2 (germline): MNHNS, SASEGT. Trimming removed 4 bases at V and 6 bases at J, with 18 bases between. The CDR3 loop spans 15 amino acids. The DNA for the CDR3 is TGTGCCAGCAGTGCCACTAGACCGTCCTCTCCTGAAGCTTTCTTT. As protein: CASSATRPSSPEAFF.